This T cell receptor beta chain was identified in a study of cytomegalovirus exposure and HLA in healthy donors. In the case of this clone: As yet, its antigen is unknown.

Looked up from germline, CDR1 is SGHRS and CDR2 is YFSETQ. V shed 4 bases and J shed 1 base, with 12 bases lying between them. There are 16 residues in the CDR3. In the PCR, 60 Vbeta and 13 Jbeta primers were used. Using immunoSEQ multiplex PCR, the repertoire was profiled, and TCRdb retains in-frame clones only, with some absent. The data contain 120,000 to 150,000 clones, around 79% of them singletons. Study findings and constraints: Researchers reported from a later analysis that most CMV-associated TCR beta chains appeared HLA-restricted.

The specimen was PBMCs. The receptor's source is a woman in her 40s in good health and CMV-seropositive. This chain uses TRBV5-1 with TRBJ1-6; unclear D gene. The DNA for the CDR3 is TGCGCCAGCAGCCTCGCGGGGATGTCCTATAATTCACCCCTCCACTTT. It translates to CASSLAGMSYNSPLHF.